The rows below give T cell receptor beta chains drawn from one sample of a study of blood T cells in healthy people across ages. TCRdb reanalysed the 5' RACE reads using MiXCR and keeps one entry per CDR3 protein. Here the sample spans about 1 million distinct CDR3 sequences, under 45% being singletons. Sample: blood. Source of these receptors: a woman in her sixties in good health. Both conserved end residues are part of each CDR3. A D gene is named only where the DNA matches it firmly. Clone size, where shown, is once, few, many, or a class for clones that have expanded.

DNA: TGCGCCAGCAGTTCAGGGGGGGGGCTTAATCAGCCCCAGCATTTT
CDR3: CASSSGGGLNQPQHF
D: TRBD1
V: TRBV5-1
size: few
J: TRBJ1-5

DNA: TGTGCCACCAGCAGAGGCCCCCGACTAGGGGCCGAGCAGTTCTTC
CDR3: CATSRGPRLGAEQFF
D: .
V: TRBV15
size: .
J: TRBJ2-1

DNA: TGTGCCACCAGTGATCGGACTACCGGGGGTGCGACCCAGTACTTC
CDR3: CATSDRTTGGATQYF
D: .
V: TRBV24-1
size: few
J: TRBJ2-5

DNA: TGTGCCAGCAGTTACAGCAGAGCCAATCAGCCCCAGCATTTT
CDR3: CASSYSRANQPQHF
D: .
V: TRBV6-6
size: .
J: TRBJ1-5

DNA: TGTGCCAGCAGGGCCGGGACTACCTCCTACGAGCAGTACTTC
CDR3: CASRAGTTSYEQYF
D: TRBD2
V: TRBV2
size: few
J: TRBJ2-7

DNA: TGTGCCAACGCGGGACAGGATGGGTTCAATGAGCAGTTCTTC
CDR3: CANAGQDGFNEQFF
D: TRBD1
V: TRBV10-3
size: few
J: TRBJ2-1

DNA: TGTGCCAGCGGAAAGAACAATGAGCAGTTCTTC
CDR3: CASGKNNEQFF
D: .
V: TRBV6-2/TRBV6-3
size: .
J: TRBJ2-1

DNA: TGCAGTGCTAGACCGGGACAGGGTGGCAATCAGCCCCAGCATTTT
CDR3: CSARPGQGGNQPQHF
D: TRBD1
V: TRBV20-1
size: few
J: TRBJ1-5

DNA: TGCGCCAGCAGCCGTCAAAGACAGGGGTTATTGAACACTGAAGCTTTCTTT
CDR3: CASSRQRQGLLNTEAFF
D: TRBD1
V: TRBV5-1
size: once
J: TRBJ1-1

DNA: TGCAGCGTACGACAGGGAAGTGGCGGGCGGCCCTACGAGCAGTACTTC
CDR3: CSVRQGSGGRPYEQYF
D: TRBD1
V: TRBV29-1
size: few
J: TRBJ2-7

DNA: TGTGCCAGCAGCTTTCGGACCGCCCGGGAGACCCAGTACTTC
CDR3: CASSFRTARETQYF
D: .
V: TRBV7-2
size: many
J: TRBJ2-5

DNA: TGTGCCAGTAGTATCGAGGAACAGGGCAATCAGCCCCAGCATTTT
CDR3: CASSIEEQGNQPQHF
D: .
V: TRBV19
size: .
J: TRBJ1-5

DNA: TGTGCCAGCAGCTTAAGACCAAAGGGCGAAAAACTGTTTTTT
CDR3: CASSLRPKGEKLFF
D: .
V: TRBV11-2
size: few
J: TRBJ1-4

DNA: TGTGCCAGCCGGTGGGGGCTGGCCTACGAGCAGTACTTC
CDR3: CASRWGLAYEQYF
D: .
V: TRBV7-2
size: .
J: TRBJ2-7

DNA: TGTGCCAGCAGTGCGGACAGTTACTATGGCTACACCTTC
CDR3: CASSADSYYGYTF
D: .
V: TRBV12-3/TRBV12-4
size: .
J: TRBJ1-2

DNA: TGCAGTGCTAGGTCGCCCACGGCCCTTACGATCAATGAGCAGTACTTC
CDR3: CSARSPTALTINEQYF
D: .
V: TRBV20-1
size: .
J: TRBJ2-5

DNA: TGTGCCAGCAGCCAAGAGGGACCTGGGGCCAACGTCCTGACTTTC
CDR3: CASSQEGPGANVLTF
D: .
V: TRBV14
size: few
J: TRBJ2-6

DNA: TGCGCCAGCAGCCAAAATCCGGGGGTAAAAACCTACAATGAGCAGTTCTTC
CDR3: CASSQNPGVKTYNEQFF
D: .
V: TRBV5-1
size: few
J: TRBJ2-1

DNA: TGTGCCAGCAGCCCGCGGACCGTCGGGGGGACCGGCTACACCTTC
CDR3: CASSPRTVGGTGYTF
D: .
V: TRBV3-1
size: .
J: TRBJ1-2

DNA: TGTGCTACAGGGTTCAGGATCACAGATACGCAGTATTTT
CDR3: CATGFRITDTQYF
D: .
V: TRBV28
size: few
J: TRBJ2-3

DNA: TGTGCCAGCAGTTTACAACAGGGACCTTACAATGAGCAGTTCTTC
CDR3: CASSLQQGPYNEQFF
D: .
V: TRBV12-3/TRBV12-4
size: few
J: TRBJ2-1

DNA: TGTGCCAGCAGCCGCCTAACAAGGGGGCGAGAGACCCAGTACTTC
CDR3: CASSRLTRGRETQYF
D: TRBD1
V: TRBV5-6
size: .
J: TRBJ2-5

DNA: TGTGCCAGCAGTTTATCGGCAGGGGGAGGAGAGCAGTACTTC
CDR3: CASSLSAGGGEQYF
D: .
V: TRBV27
size: .
J: TRBJ2-7

DNA: TGTGCCAGCTCACAGGCGGGACTAGCGGGGTACAATGAGCAGTTCTTC
CDR3: CASSQAGLAGYNEQFF
D: TRBD2
V: TRBV18
size: .
J: TRBJ2-1

DNA: TGTGCCAGCAGCGCGGGCGGTGGAGAAGATACGCAGTATTTT
CDR3: CASSAGGGEDTQYF
D: .
V: TRBV9
size: .
J: TRBJ2-3

DNA: TGTGCCAGCAACCTTATTTGGACCGGGGAGCTGTTTTTT
CDR3: CASNLIWTGELFF
D: .
V: TRBV7-9
size: .
J: TRBJ2-2

DNA: TGTGCTAGTGGTTCAGCAGGGGGCCGGCTCTACGAGCAGTACTTC
CDR3: CASGSAGGRLYEQYF
D: TRBD1
V: TRBV12-5
size: few
J: TRBJ2-7

DNA: TGTGCCTCAAACCCGGGACTAGCGGTCTACGAGCGGTACTTC
CDR3: CASNPGLAVYERYF
D: TRBD2
V: TRBV9
size: .
J: TRBJ2-4

DNA: TGCAGTGCTAGAGGGCGTGAAGCTTTCTTT
CDR3: CSARGREAFF
D: .
V: TRBV20-1
size: few
J: TRBJ1-1

DNA: TGTGCCACCAGCACCGCGGACAGGGGTGGAGACGAGCAGTACTTC
CDR3: CATSTADRGGDEQYF
D: TRBD1
V: TRBV15
size: .
J: TRBJ2-7

DNA: TGTGCCAGCGAGGATGGCGGGAGACCCTACGAGCAGTACTTC
CDR3: CASEDGGRPYEQYF
D: TRBD2
V: TRBV25-1
size: few
J: TRBJ2-7

DNA: TGTGCCAGCAGTTTCCGCTTCCACTTTAGCGGGAGAGGGGCCGGAGGTGAGCAGTATTTT
CDR3: CASSFRFHFSGRGAGGEQYF
D: TRBD2
V: TRBV12-3/TRBV12-4
size: .
J: TRBJ2-3

DNA: TGCGCCAGCAGCCAAGGAGCGGACATTTCCTACGAGCAGTACTTC
CDR3: CASSQGADISYEQYF
D: .
V: TRBV4-1
size: few
J: TRBJ2-7

DNA: TGTGCCAGCAGTCTAATAACAGGGAATTCACCCCTCCACTTT
CDR3: CASSLITGNSPLHF
D: .
V: TRBV27
size: .
J: TRBJ1-6

DNA: TGTGCCATCAGTGAGATGGGGGGGCGGGATAATTCACCCCTCCACTTT
CDR3: CAISEMGGRDNSPLHF
D: .
V: TRBV10-3
size: few
J: TRBJ1-6

DNA: TGTGCCAGCAGTCGGGGACAGGGATCGCCCACAATTAGGTACACCTTC
CDR3: CASSRGQGSPTIRYTF
D: TRBD1
V: TRBV6-6
size: .
J: TRBJ1-2

DNA: TGTGCCAGCACAACTAGGGCGGACGGATACTACGAGCAGTACTTC
CDR3: CASTTRADGYYEQYF
D: .
V: TRBV28
size: few
J: TRBJ2-7

DNA: TGCAGCATTTTCACCAGCGGCTACACCTTC
CDR3: CSIFTSGYTF
D: .
V: TRBV29-1
size: few
J: TRBJ1-2

DNA: TGTGCCAGCAGTTACCCGGGACAGGGTGCGGAGACCCAGTACTTC
CDR3: CASSYPGQGAETQYF
D: TRBD1
V: TRBV6-5
size: few
J: TRBJ2-5

DNA: TGTGCCACCAGCAAACAGGGACTAGGCTACGAGCAGTACTTC
CDR3: CATSKQGLGYEQYF
D: TRBD2
V: TRBV24-1
size: .
J: TRBJ2-7

DNA: TGTGCCAGCAGCCCGACGTCCGGGCTTGCGGACAATGAGCAGTTCTTC
CDR3: CASSPTSGLADNEQFF
D: .
V: TRBV7-6
size: many
J: TRBJ2-1

DNA: TGTGCCAGCAGCAGACCCGGGGGAGAGACCCAGTACTTC
CDR3: CASSRPGGETQYF
D: .
V: TRBV6-1
size: few
J: TRBJ2-5